This T cell receptor (beta chain) was identified in a study of blood T cell repertoires in COVID-19. Study-wide context: Acute and convalescent COVID-19 samples came from the United States, Italy and Spain. The cDNA or gDNA used as material had been derived from T cells, B-cell-depleted T cells, or PBMCs.

Original processing methods: Estimated nucleated cell counts came from reference gene primer amplification. The data were produced by immunoSEQ multiplex PCR, yet TCRdb's version contains in-frame clones alone and is incomplete. V and J calls and clone size are as listed in that table; D and trimming were resolved from the DNA. The data hold some 100,000 clones, with approximately 86% observed a single time. Between the trimmed V and J ends, which lost 6 bases and 1 base, there was a span of 15 bases. Germline V gives CDR1 SNHLY, CDR2 FYNNEI. The CDR3 spans 15 residues. The sequenced sample consisted of peripheral blood. The TCR sequence derives from a man aged 50-59 years with acute or convalescent COVID-19. The rearrangement links TRBV2 to TRBJ1-1, with D maybe TRBD1 (5 bases). CDR3 DNA: TGTGCCAGCAGATCGGACGGGGGTCGGAACACTGAAGCTTTCTTT. Translation gives CASRSDGGRNTEAFF.